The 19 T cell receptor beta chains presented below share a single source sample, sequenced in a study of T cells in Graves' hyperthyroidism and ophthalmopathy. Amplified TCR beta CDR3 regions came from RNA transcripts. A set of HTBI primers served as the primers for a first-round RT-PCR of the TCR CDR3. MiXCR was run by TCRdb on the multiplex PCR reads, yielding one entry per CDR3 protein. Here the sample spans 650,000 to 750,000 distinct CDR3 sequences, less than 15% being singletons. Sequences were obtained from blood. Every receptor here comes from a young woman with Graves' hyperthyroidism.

CDR3 in DNA: TGTGCCAGCAGTTTACTAAATCTTGCAAGCAATCAGCCCCAGCATTTT. It specifies CASSLLNLASNQPQHF. The chain has TRBV12-3 or TRBV12-4 and TRBJ1-5; no clear D gene. The CDR3 is made up of 16 amino acids. Trimming left V 2 bases short and J 1 base short, with 12 bases between.

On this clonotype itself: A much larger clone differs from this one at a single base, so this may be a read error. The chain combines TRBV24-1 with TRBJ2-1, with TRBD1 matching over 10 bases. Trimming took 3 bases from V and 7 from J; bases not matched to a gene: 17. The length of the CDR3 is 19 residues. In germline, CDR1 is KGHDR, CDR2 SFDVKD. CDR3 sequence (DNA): TGTGCCACCAGTGATCCTACCCCCATCCCGGACAGGGGGAATAATGAGCAGTTCTTC. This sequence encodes CATSDPTPIPDRGNNEQFF.

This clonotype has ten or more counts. The CDR3 reads CASSYGTGDIPYNEQFF. The CDR3 DNA sequence: TGTGCCAGCAGCTACGGGACAGGGGATATCCCCTACAATGAGCAGTTCTTC. The chain combines TRBV7-3 with TRBJ2-1; TRBD1 matches 10 bases. V gave up 4 bases and J gave up 2 bases; unmatched junction bases: 8. The CDR3 is 17 residues long. Germline V gene sequence: CDR1 SGHTA, CDR2 FQGTGA.

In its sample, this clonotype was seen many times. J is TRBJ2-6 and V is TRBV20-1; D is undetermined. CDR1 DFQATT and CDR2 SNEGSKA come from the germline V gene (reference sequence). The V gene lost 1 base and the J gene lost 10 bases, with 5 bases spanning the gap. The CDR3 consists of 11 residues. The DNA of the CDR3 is TGCAGTGCTAGAGGGGATAACGTCCTGACTTTC. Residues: CSARGDNVLTF.

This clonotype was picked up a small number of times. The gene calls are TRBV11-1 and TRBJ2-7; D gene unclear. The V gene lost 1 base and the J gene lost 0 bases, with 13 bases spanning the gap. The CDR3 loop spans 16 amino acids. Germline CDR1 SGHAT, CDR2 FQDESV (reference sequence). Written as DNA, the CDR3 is TGTGCCAGCAGCTTAGGACCGCGAAGAAGCTCCTACGAGCAGTACTTC. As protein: CASSLGPRRSSYEQYF.

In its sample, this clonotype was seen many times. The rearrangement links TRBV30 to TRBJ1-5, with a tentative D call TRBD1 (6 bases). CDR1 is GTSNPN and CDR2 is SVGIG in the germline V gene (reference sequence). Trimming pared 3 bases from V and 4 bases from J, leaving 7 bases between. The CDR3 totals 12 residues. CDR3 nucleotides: TGTGCCTGGAGGAGGGGGAATCAGCCCCAGCATTTT. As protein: CAWRRGNQPQHF.

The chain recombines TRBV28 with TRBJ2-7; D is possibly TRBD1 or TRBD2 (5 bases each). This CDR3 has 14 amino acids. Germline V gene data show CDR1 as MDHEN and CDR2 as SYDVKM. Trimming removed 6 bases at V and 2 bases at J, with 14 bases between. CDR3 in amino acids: CASRRGDYPYEQYF. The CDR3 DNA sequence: TGTGCCAGCAGAAGGGGCGACTACCCCTACGAGCAGTACTTC.

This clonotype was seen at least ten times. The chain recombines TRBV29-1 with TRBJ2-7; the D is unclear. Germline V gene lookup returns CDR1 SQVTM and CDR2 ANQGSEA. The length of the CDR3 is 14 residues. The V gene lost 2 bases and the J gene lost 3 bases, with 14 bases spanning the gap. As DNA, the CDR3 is TGCAGCGTTGAAAGTCCTGGCGGCCTCTACGAGCAGTACTTC. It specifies CSVESPGGLYEQYF.

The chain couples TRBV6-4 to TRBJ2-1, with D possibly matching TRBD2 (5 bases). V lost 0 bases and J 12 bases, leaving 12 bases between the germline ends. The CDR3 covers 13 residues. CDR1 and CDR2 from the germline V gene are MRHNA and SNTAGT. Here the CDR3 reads CASSDSPAAGQFF. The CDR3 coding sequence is TGTGCCAGCAGTGACTCCCCGGCTGCGGGGCAGTTCTTC.

CDR3 in DNA: TGTGCCAGCAGCGTAGGGGGGCCGGGCCCCGGAGGCTACACCTTC. Its protein is CASSVGGPGPGGYTF. The chain joins TRBV9 to TRBJ1-2; possibly TRBD1 for D (6 bases). V shed 0 bases and J shed 8 bases, with 17 bases lying between them. This CDR3 spans 15 amino acids. Germline V CDR1 and CDR2: SGDLS, YYNGEE.

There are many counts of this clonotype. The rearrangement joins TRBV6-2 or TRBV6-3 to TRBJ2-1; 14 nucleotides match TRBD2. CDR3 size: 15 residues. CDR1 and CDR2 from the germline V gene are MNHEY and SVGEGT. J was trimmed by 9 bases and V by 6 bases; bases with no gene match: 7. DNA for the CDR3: TGTGCCAGCAGAACGACTAGCGGGAGGGCCGGTGAGCAGTTCTTC. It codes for CASRTTSGRAGEQFF.

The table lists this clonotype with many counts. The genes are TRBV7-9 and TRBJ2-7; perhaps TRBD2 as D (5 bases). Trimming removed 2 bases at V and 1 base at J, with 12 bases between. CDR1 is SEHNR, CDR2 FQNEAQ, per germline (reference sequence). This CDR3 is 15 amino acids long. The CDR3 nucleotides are TGTGCCAGCAGCTTAACCTCAGGAGGATCCTACGAGCAGTACTTC. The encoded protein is CASSLTSGGSYEQYF.

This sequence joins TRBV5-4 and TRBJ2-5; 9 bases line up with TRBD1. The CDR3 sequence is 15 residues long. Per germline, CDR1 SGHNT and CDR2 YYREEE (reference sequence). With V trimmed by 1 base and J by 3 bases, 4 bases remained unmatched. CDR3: CASSLTTGGEETQYF. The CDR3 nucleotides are TGTGCCAGCAGCTTGACTACAGGGGGCGAAGAGACCCAGTACTTC.

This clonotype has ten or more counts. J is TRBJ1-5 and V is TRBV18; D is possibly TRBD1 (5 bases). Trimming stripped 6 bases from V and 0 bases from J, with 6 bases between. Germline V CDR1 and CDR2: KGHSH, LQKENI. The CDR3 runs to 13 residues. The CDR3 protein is CASSGHSNQPQHF. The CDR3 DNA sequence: TGTGCCAGCTCGGGGCATAGCAATCAGCCCCAGCATTTT. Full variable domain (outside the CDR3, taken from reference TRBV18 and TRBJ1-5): NAGVMQNPRHLVRRRGQEARLRCSPMKGHSHVYWYRQLPEEGLKFMVYLQKENIIDESGMPKERFSAEFPKEGPSILRIQQVVRGDSAAYFCASSGHSNQPQHFGDGTRLSIL.

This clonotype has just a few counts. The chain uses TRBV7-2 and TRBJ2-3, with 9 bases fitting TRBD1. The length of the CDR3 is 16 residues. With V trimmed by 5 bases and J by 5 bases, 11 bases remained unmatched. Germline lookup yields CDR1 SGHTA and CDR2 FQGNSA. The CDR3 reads CASSRDGTGSLDTQYF. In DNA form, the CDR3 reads TGTGCCAGCAGCCGAGACGGGACAGGGTCTCTAGATACGCAGTATTTT. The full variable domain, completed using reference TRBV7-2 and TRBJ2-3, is GAGVSQSPSNKVTEKGKDVELRCDPISGHTALYWYRQSLGQGLEFLIYFQGNSAPDKSGLPSDRFSAERTGGSVSTLTIQRTQQEDSAVYLCASSRDGTGSLDTQYFGPGTRLTVL.

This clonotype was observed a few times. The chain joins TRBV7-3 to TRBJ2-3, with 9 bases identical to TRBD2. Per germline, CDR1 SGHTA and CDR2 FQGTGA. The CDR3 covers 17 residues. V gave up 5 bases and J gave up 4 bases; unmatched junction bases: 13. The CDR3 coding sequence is TGTGCCAGCAGCCGAGGGGCTAGCGGGGTGATGGCAGATACGCAGTATTTT. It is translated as CASSRGASGVMADTQYF.

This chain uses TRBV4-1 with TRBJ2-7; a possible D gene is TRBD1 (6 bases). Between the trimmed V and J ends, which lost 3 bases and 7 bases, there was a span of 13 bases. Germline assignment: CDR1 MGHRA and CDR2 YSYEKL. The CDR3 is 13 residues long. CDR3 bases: TGCGCCAGCAGCCACTACAGGGCTAATGAGCAGTACTTC. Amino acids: CASSHYRANEQYF.

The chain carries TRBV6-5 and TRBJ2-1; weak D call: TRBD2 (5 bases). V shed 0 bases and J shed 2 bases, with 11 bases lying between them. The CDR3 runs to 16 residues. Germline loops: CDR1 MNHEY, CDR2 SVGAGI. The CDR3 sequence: CASSYSAGSPYNEQFF. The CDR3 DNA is TGTGCCAGCAGTTACTCTGCGGGCTCCCCCTACAATGAGCAGTTCTTC.

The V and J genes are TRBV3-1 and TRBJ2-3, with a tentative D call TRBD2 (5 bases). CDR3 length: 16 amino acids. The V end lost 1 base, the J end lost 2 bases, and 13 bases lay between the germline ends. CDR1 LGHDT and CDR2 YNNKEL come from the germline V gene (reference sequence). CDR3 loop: CASSQARSGATDTQYF. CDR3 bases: TGTGCCAGCAGCCAAGCCAGGAGCGGAGCCACAGATACGCAGTATTTT.